One sample yielded the 27 T cell receptor beta chains listed below, sequenced in a study of T cell responses to AZD1222 COVID-19 vaccine. The data were produced by immunoSEQ multiplex PCR, yet TCRdb's version contains in-frame clones alone and is incomplete. The table includes 140,000 or so clones, 92% detected once. The sequencing here drew on peripheral blood, taken on day 0 of AZD1222 vaccination. Receptors were obtained from an adult in good health.

CDR3 DNA sequence: TGTGCCAGCAGTTTTCAAGGCATGTCGCCACTTAGTTATGGCTACACCTTC. The encoded protein is CASSFQGMSPLSYGYTF. This chain connects TRBV27 to TRBJ1-2; D uncertain. CDR3 size: 17 residues. Germline V CDR1 and CDR2: MNHEY, SMNVEV (reference sequence). V lost 3 bases to trimming and J lost 5 bases, with 22 bases between them.

This sequence joins TRBV10-2 and TRBJ1-5; D not certain. Germline CDR1 WSHSY, CDR2 SAAADI. The CDR3 is made up of 15 amino acids. V lost 6 bases to trimming and J lost 0 bases, with 12 bases between them. The CDR3 bases are TGCGCCAGCAGAGAAGACCCGAATAGCAATCAGCCCCAGCATTTT. It is translated as CASREDPNSNQPQHF.

The chain couples TRBV18 to TRBJ1-3, with 7 positions matching TRBD1. The CDR3 has 15 amino acids. Unmatched junction bases numbered 6, after V lost 3 bases and J lost 4 bases. CDR1 and CDR2 from the germline V gene are KGHSH and LQKENI. CDR3 loop: CASSPTGERGNTIYF. CDR3 sequence (DNA): TGTGCCAGCTCACCTACAGGGGAAAGGGGAAACACCATATATTTT.

This clone appeared a few times. The DNA of the CDR3 is TGTGCCAGCAGCGGAACCGGGACACAGGTCTCCTACGAGCAGTACTTC. Encoded protein: CASSGTGTQVSYEQYF. This chain links TRBV11-2 with TRBJ2-7, with a weak D call TRBD1 (6 bases). Trimming stripped 5 bases from V and 0 bases from J, with 17 bases between. The CDR3 length is 16 residues. Germline V gene sequence: CDR1 SGHAT, CDR2 FQNNGV.

Here the CDR3 DNA reads TGCGCCAGCAGCCTATCCCAGGGAATCGGTAACACTGAAGCTTTCTTT. Translated: CASSLSQGIGNTEAFF. This chain joins TRBV5-1 and TRBJ1-1; D possibly corresponds to TRBD1 (5 bases). With 4 bases removed from V and 2 bases from J, the gap between germline ends came to 18 bases. Germline V gene sequence: CDR1 SGHRS, CDR2 YFSETQ. This CDR3 spans 16 amino acids.

The chain joins TRBV5-1 to TRBJ2-7; TRBD1 matches at 9 bases. Trimming removed 2 bases from V and 3 bases from J; junction bases left unmatched: 6. CDR1 and CDR2 (germline): SGHRS, YFSETQ. The CDR3 sequence is 15 residues long. The CDR3 sequence is CASSFTGGANYEQYF. The DNA for the CDR3 is TGCGCCAGCAGCTTCACAGGGGGCGCCAACTACGAGCAGTACTTC.

The chain joins TRBV7-2 to TRBJ2-7; 8 positions agree with TRBD1. V gave up 6 bases and J gave up 0 bases; unmatched junction bases: 4. Germline values: CDR1 SGHTA, CDR2 FQGNSA. This CDR3 comprises 14 residues. This CDR3 is CASSWTGSSYEQYF. The CDR3 DNA reads as TGTGCCAGCAGTTGGACAGGGAGCTCCTACGAGCAGTACTTC.

The J gene is TRBJ2-7, the V gene TRBV15; 8 nucleotides match TRBD1. Trimming removed 6 bases from V and 4 bases from J; junction bases left unmatched: 8. The CDR3 has 14 residues. Germline V gene lookup returns CDR1 LNHNV and CDR2 YYDKDF (reference sequence). The CDR3 bases are TGTGCCACCAGTTCCGGGACAGGAGAGTACGAGCAGTACTTC. Its protein is CATSSGTGEYEQYF.

The V and J genes are TRBV21-1 and TRBJ2-7; TRBD1 reflects the table's D call only, with no check against the DNA. TRBV21-1 is an annotated pseudogene. The CDR3 length is 15 residues. As DNA, the CDR3 is TGTGCCAGCAGCCCCGGGGCAGGGGGCAAGTACGAGCAGTACTTC. It codes for CASSPGAGGKYEQYF.

The chain employs TRBV18 and TRBJ1-4; D ambiguous. The germline V and J ends were trimmed by 3 bases and 4 bases, with 18 bases remaining between them. The length of the CDR3 is 17 residues. Germline V lookup: CDR1 KGHSH, CDR2 LQKENI. Written as DNA, the CDR3 is TGTGCCAGCTCACCCCAAGCCACGGTCCAGGATAATGAAAAACTGTTTTTT. Its protein is CASSPQATVQDNEKLFF. Complete variable domain (other parts from reference TRBV18 and TRBJ1-4): NAGVMQNPRHLVRRRGQEARLRCSPMKGHSHVYWYRQLPEEGLKFMVYLQKENIIDESGMPKERFSAEFPKEGPSILRIQQVVRGDSAAYFCASSPQATVQDNEKLFFGSGTQLSVL.

The chain couples TRBV5-1 to TRBJ1-1; D is unresolved. Per the germline V gene, CDR1 is SGHRS and CDR2 is YFSETQ. The CDR3 contains 12 residues. Trimming left V 2 bases short and J 4 bases short, with 6 bases between. CDR3: CASSFRSTEAFF. The CDR3 bases are TGCGCCAGCAGCTTTCGGTCCACTGAAGCTTTCTTT.

In DNA, the CDR3 is TGTGCCAGCAGTTACGGACACAGATACAATGAGCAGTTCTTC. It translates to CASSYGHRYNEQFF. The genes are TRBV6-5 and TRBJ2-1; weak D call: TRBD1 (5 bases). The germline gives CDR1 MNHEY, CDR2 SVGAGI. The CDR3 spans 14 residues. Trimming shortened V by 2 bases and J by 4 bases, and 9 bases separated the two germline ends.

The table lists this clone with a count of one. V gene TRBV7-9 combines with J gene TRBJ2-7; 10 bases align to TRBD1. Germline values: CDR1 SEHNR, CDR2 FQNEAQ (reference sequence). J gave up 2 bases and V 5 bases, and 12 bases lay outside the gene matches. The CDR3 contains 17 residues. CDR3 DNA: TGTGCCAGCAGCAAACCCCCGGGACAGGGGTCGACCTACGAGCAGTACTTC. This translates into CASSKPPGQGSTYEQYF.

The V and J genes are TRBV27 and TRBJ1-1; 7 nucleotides line up with TRBD1. Germline CDR1 and CDR2: MNHEY and SMNVEV (reference sequence). With 5 bases clipped from V and 5 bases from J, the junction kept 11 bases outside the gene matches. The CDR3 is 15 residues long. The CDR3 bases are TGTGCCAGCAGTCCTCTCTCAGGGGGGAGGACTGAAGCTTTCTTT. It encodes CASSPLSGGRTEAFF.

The genes are TRBV7-9 and TRBJ2-6, with D perhaps TRBD2 (7 bases). Germline V gene sequence: CDR1 SEHNR, CDR2 FQNEAQ (reference sequence). The CDR3 extends over 16 amino acids. The V end was cut by 6 bases, the J end by 2 bases, with 14 bases between. As DNA, the CDR3 is TGTGCCAGCAGGGGTACAGGGAGGGCTGGGGCCAACGTCCTGACTTTC. Amino acids: CASRGTGRAGANVLTF.

This chain connects TRBV19 to TRBJ2-3; the D is unclear. The CDR3 is made up of 12 amino acids. CDR1 LNHDA and CDR2 SQIVND come from the germline V gene (reference sequence). The ends were cut back, 9 bases at V and 1 base at J, with 8 bases in the middle. This CDR3 is CASGPGTDTQYF. The CDR3, as DNA: TGTGCCAGCGGTCCCGGCACAGATACGCAGTATTTT.

DNA of the CDR3: TGTGCCAGCAGCCCCCGGGAAGTTGGGGAGCTGTTTTTT. Translated: CASSPREVGELFF. This rearrangement joins TRBV7-2 to TRBJ2-2, with D tentatively TRBD2 (5 bases). The CDR3 runs to 13 residues. Trimming took off 5 bases at V and 8 bases at J, with 12 bases between the two ends. CDR1 and CDR2 from the germline V gene are SGHTA and FQGNSA.

The chain couples TRBV29-1 to TRBJ1-5; 10 bases are a match to TRBD1. The CDR3 contains 14 residues. The germline gives CDR1 SQVTM, CDR2 ANQGSEA. V lost 8 bases, J lost 6 bases, and 10 bases stayed unmatched. CDR3 region: CSQRDRGWTQPQHF. The CDR3 DNA sequence: TGCAGCCAACGGGACAGGGGATGGACTCAGCCCCAGCATTTT.

This chain uses TRBV27 with TRBJ1-4, with D possibly matching TRBD1 (6 bases). CDR3 length equals 15 residues. Germline loops: CDR1 MNHEY, CDR2 SMNVEV (reference sequence). The germline V and J ends were trimmed by 5 bases and 0 bases, with 10 bases remaining between them. The CDR3 DNA reads as TGTGCCAGCAGTCCACAGGGTGCAACTAATGAAAAACTGTTTTTT. Residues: CASSPQGATNEKLFF.

The chain couples TRBV5-1 to TRBJ2-3; D is unresolved. Trimming left V 0 bases short and J 2 bases short, with 10 bases between. CDR3 length equals 15 residues. The germline V gene has CDR1 SGHRS and CDR2 YFSETQ. The CDR3 coding sequence is TGCGCCAGCAGCTTGGGCCTAGGAACCACAGATACGCAGTATTTT. Translating gives CASSLGLGTTDTQYF.

The chain links TRBV7-2 to TRBJ1-2; 8 bases agree with TRBD1. Looked up from germline, CDR1 is SGHTA and CDR2 is FQGNSA. There are 16 residues in the CDR3. Trimming removed 1 base from V and 2 bases from J; junction bases left unmatched: 6. The CDR3 sequence: CASSLDRDRLNYGYTF. CDR3 nucleotide sequence: TGTGCCAGCAGCTTAGACAGGGACAGGTTAAACTATGGCTACACCTTC.

The rearrangement links TRBV19 to TRBJ1-3; D might be TRBD1 (5 bases). The V end lost 2 bases, the J end lost 1 base, and 15 bases lay between the germline ends. From germline, CDR1 is LNHDA and CDR2 SQIVND (reference sequence). This CDR3 is 17 amino acids long. The CDR3 bases are TGTGCCAGTAGTATAAATCCGGGACTGGGATCTGGAAACACCATATATTTT. Translation gives CASSINPGLGSGNTIYF.

This chain links TRBV4-1 with TRBJ1-3; D unclear. In germline, CDR1 is MGHRA, CDR2 YSYEKL. The CDR3 has 16 amino acids. V lost 0 bases and J 0 bases, leaving 9 bases between the germline ends. In nucleotides, the CDR3 is TGCGCCAGCAGCCAAGATCGGCATGGCTCTGGAAACACCATATATTTT. As protein: CASSQDRHGSGNTIYF.

To note about this clone: The sample contains more than one DNA sequence encoding this CDR3. The chain has TRBV7-2 and TRBJ2-2; perhaps TRBD2 as D (6 bases). The V end was cut by 0 bases, the J end by 2 bases, with 7 bases between. Germline CDR1 reads SGHTA; CDR2 reads FQGNSA. CDR3 length: 15 residues. The CDR3 nucleotides read TGTGCCAGCAGCTTAGCGGGGGGAAACACCGGGGAGCTGTTTTTT. Amino acid sequence: CASSLAGGNTGELFF.

This chain joins TRBV18 and TRBJ2-7, with TRBD2 identical over 10 bases. The CDR3 length is 16 residues. The V and J ends lost 5 bases and 2 bases, in that order; junction bases with no gene match: 9. CDR1 is KGHSH and CDR2 is LQKENI in the germline V gene. The CDR3: CASSGRNSGGTYEQYF. For the CDR3, the DNA is TGTGCCAGCTCAGGAAGAAATAGCGGGGGGACCTACGAGCAGTACTTC.

The genes are TRBV4-3 and TRBJ2-7; D unresolved. Germline-derived CDR1 and CDR2 are LGHNA and YSLEER. CDR3 length: 14 amino acids. The ends were cut back, 0 bases at V and 1 base at J, with 7 bases in the middle. In DNA form, the CDR3 reads TGCGCCAGCAGCCAAGATTCCGTTTCCTACGAGCAGTACTTC. As protein: CASSQDSVSYEQYF.

The V gene is TRBV3-1 (or the pseudogene TRBV3-2), the J gene TRBJ1-1, with D maybe TRBD1 (6 bases). Deletions cut 4 bases from V and 4 bases from J, with 7 bases between. The CDR3 has 12 residues. The V gene's germline CDR1 is LGHDT and CDR2 YNNKEL (reference sequence). The CDR3 DNA follows: TGTGCCAGCAGCCCCAGGGGCACTGAAGCTTTCTTT. It is translated as CASSPRGTEAFF.